These 15 T cell receptor beta chains share one sample of origin, sequenced in a study of blood T cell repertoires in COVID-19. The repertoire was sequenced with immunoSEQ multiplex PCR; TCRdb's copy has only in-frame clones and lacks some. This sample carries some 120,000 clones, around 90% of them seen once, and the ten largest clones take 1.5% to 1.9%. Sequencing was done on a sample of peripheral blood. The receptors stem from a human donor in a cohort sampled during active COVID-19.

The rearrangement links TRBV12-1 to TRBJ2-7; the tabulated D call, TRBD1, remains unverified against the DNA. TRBV12-1 is deemed a pseudogene. The CDR3 is 20 amino acids. As DNA, the CDR3 is TGTGCCAGCAGCCCCCCTGGAGTTCAGTTACAAGACAGGGTAACCTACGAGCAGTACTTC. It yields the protein CASSPPGVQLQDRVTYEQYF.

The CDR3, as DNA: TGTGCCAGCAGTCCCTGGACAGGGAGTGAGCAGTTCTTC. Protein: CASSPWTGSEQFF. The chain combines TRBV28 with TRBJ2-1; 8 bases are a match to TRBD1. The CDR3 runs to 13 residues. Germline CDR1 and CDR2: MDHEN and SYDVKM. Unmatched junction bases numbered 6, after V lost 5 bases and J lost 9 bases.

The chain links TRBV27 to TRBJ1-3, with a tentative D call TRBD1 (6 bases). Germline V gene lookup returns CDR1 MNHEY and CDR2 SMNVEV (reference sequence). V was clipped by 6 bases and J by 7 bases, with 22 bases between them. This CDR3 spans 16 amino acids. The CDR3 sequence is CASSPPGQQLRNTIYF. CDR3 sequence (DNA): TGTGCCAGCAGCCCCCCCGGACAGCAACTGAGGAACACCATATATTTT.

This chain uses TRBV7-9 with TRBJ2-7; TRBD2 agrees at 7 bases. Germline V gene lookup returns CDR1 SEHNR and CDR2 FQNEAQ (reference sequence). J lost 1 base, V lost 2 bases, and 11 bases had no gene match. This CDR3 comprises 17 residues. In nucleotides, the CDR3 is TGTGCCAGCAGCTTATACTTTCGGACTAGAAATTCCTACGAGCAGTACTTC. Translating it yields CASSLYFRTRNSYEQYF.

The chain joins TRBV28 to TRBJ2-2; 9 bases line up with TRBD1. The ends lost 7 bases at V and 6 bases at J; junction bases unmatched: 9. Germline assignment: CDR1 MDHEN and CDR2 SYDVKM. This CDR3 has 15 residues. The CDR3 sequence is CASIWDRVGAGELFF. CDR3 nucleotides: TGTGCCAGCATTTGGGACAGGGTGGGTGCCGGGGAGCTGTTTTTT.

This chain connects TRBV7-6 to TRBJ2-7; 11 nucleotides align to TRBD1. Germline assignment: CDR1 SGHVS and CDR2 FNYEAQ. Trimming removed 5 bases from V and 5 bases from J; junction bases left unmatched: 5. The CDR3 loop spans 14 amino acids. The CDR3 here is CASSPRTGGNEQYF. In DNA, the CDR3 is TGTGCCAGCAGCCCGCGGACAGGGGGCAACGAGCAGTACTTC.

This chain links TRBV10-2 with TRBJ2-2; TRBD2 aligns across 12 bases. The CDR3 sequence is 16 residues long. V shed 6 bases, J shed 7 bases, and the junction held 9 bases outside the gene matches. Germline V gives CDR1 WSHSY, CDR2 SAAADI. CDR3 sequence (DNA): TGCGCCAGCAGGGGGCCTAGCGGGGGGGCCGGCGGGGAGCTGTTTTTT. It codes for CASRGPSGGAGGELFF.

As DNA, the CDR3 is TGTGCCAGCAGTGGGGACTCTAGCGGGAGGGTGTCGTTAGACGAGCAGTACTTC. This gives the protein CASSGDSSGRVSLDEQYF. V is TRBV25-1 and J is TRBJ2-7, with 12 bases aligning to TRBD2. Trimming took 4 bases from V and 5 from J; bases not matched to a gene: 15. The CDR3 spans 18 residues. Germline V gene sequence: CDR1 MGHDK, CDR2 SYGVNS.

The chain joins TRBV12-3 or TRBV12-4 to TRBJ2-1; TRBD2 matches at 7 bases. This CDR3 has 13 residues. V gave up 8 bases and J gave up 3 bases; unmatched junction bases: 4. The CDR3 nucleotides are TGTGCCAGCGAGGGCGGGAGCTACAATGAGCAGTTCTTC. It specifies CASEGGSYNEQFF.

The chain joins TRBV3-1 (or the pseudogene TRBV3-2) to TRBJ2-4; 8 bases are shared with TRBD2. Germline V gene lookup returns CDR1 LGHDT and CDR2 YNNKEL (reference sequence). V was clipped by 2 bases and J by 0 bases; unmatched bases: 21. The CDR3 has 22 amino acids. CDR3: CASSQLKLTYGTRPIAKNIQYF. CDR3 nucleotide sequence: TGTGCCAGCAGCCAACTGAAATTAACCTATGGGACTAGACCCATAGCCAAAAACATTCAGTACTTC.

The J gene is TRBJ2-5, the V gene TRBV2, with 7 bases aligning to TRBD2. There are 15 residues in the CDR3. Trimming removed 7 bases from V and 2 bases from J; junction bases left unmatched: 10. Germline-derived CDR1 and CDR2 are SNHLY and FYNNEI. CDR3 nucleotides: TGTGCCAGCAACCGGCGGGAGTACCCTCAAGAGACCCAGTACTTC. Translating it yields CASNRREYPQETQYF.

This chain connects TRBV28 to TRBJ2-7; D perhaps matches TRBD1 (5 bases). CDR1 and CDR2 from the germline V gene are MDHEN and SYDVKM. V shed 4 bases and J shed 6 bases, with 13 bases lying between them. This CDR3 contains 13 residues. This chain's CDR3 is CASSYEQDLEQYF. CDR3 coding DNA: TGTGCCAGCAGTTATGAACAGGACCTCGAGCAGTACTTC.

The chain combines TRBV7-6 with TRBJ2-3; 10 nucleotides line up with TRBD2. The CDR3 has 17 residues. The V and J ends lost 5 bases and 1 base, in that order; junction bases with no gene match: 9. Per the germline V gene, CDR1 is SGHVS and CDR2 is FNYEAQ. CDR3 sequence (DNA): TGTGCCAGCAGCCCTTTTAGCGGGGGGATCGGCACAGATACGCAGTATTTT. It encodes CASSPFSGGIGTDTQYF.

The chain recombines TRBV10-3 with TRBJ2-5; D gene unclear. Germline CDR1 ENHRY, CDR2 SYGVKD. The length of the CDR3 is 14 residues. The ends were cut back, 7 bases at V and 1 base at J, with 13 bases in the middle. The CDR3 region is CAITPTLAQETQYF. DNA of the CDR3: TGTGCCATCACCCCCACCCTGGCCCAAGAGACCCAGTACTTC.

The rearrangement joins TRBV7-8 to TRBJ2-5; 9 nucleotides agree with TRBD2. Germline V CDR1 and CDR2: SGHVS, FQNEAQ. The CDR3 sequence is 18 residues long. The junction had 14 bases not matched to a gene; V was cut back by 1 base and J by 5 bases. The CDR3 spells CASSLESLSGGKFETQYF. CDR3 nucleotides: TGTGCCAGCAGCTTAGAAAGTTTGAGCGGGGGGAAGTTTGAGACCCAGTACTTC. The whole variable domain, remainder taken from reference TRBV7-8 and TRBJ2-5, is GAGVSQSPRYKVAKRGQDVALRCDPISGHVSLFWYQQALGQGPEFLTYFQNEAQLDKSGLPSDRFFAERPEGSVSTLKIQRTQQEDSAVYLCASSLESLSGGKFETQYFGPGTRLLVL.